These 27 T cell receptor beta chains share one sample of origin, sequenced in a study of T cells after yellow fever vaccination. TCRdb called the 5' RACE reads again in MiXCR, with one record for every CDR3 protein. The table includes 500,000 to 650,000 distinct CDR3 sequences, around 17% detected once. This specimen was PBMCs, taken about 5 days after the first yellow fever vaccination. These receptors came from a man in his late teens or twenties who received the YFV17D yellow fever vaccine.

The chain recombines TRBV2 with TRBJ2-7, with D maybe TRBD1 (6 bases). The CDR3 contains 16 residues. Looked up from germline, CDR1 is SNHLY and CDR2 is FYNNEI. With 5 bases removed from V and 0 bases from J, the gap between germline ends came to 17 bases. CDR3 protein: CASSLPRGTSSYEQYF. Written as DNA, the CDR3 is TGTGCCAGCAGTCTCCCTAGGGGGACGAGCTCCTACGAGCAGTACTTC.

This clonotype was counted a few times. The chain recombines TRBV28 with TRBJ2-7; D gene unclear. The CDR3 loop spans 13 amino acids. From germline, CDR1 is MDHEN and CDR2 SYDVKM. V gave up 6 bases and J gave up 2 bases, with 11 bases separating them. The DNA of the CDR3 is TGTGCCAGCAGCCCCGGCGACACCTACGAGCAGTACGTC. Its protein is CASSPGDTYEQYV.

Many counts were recorded for this clonotype. The genes are TRBV5-1 and TRBJ2-7; 9 nucleotides line up with TRBD2. The ends lost 4 bases at V and 1 base at J; junction bases unmatched: 12. Germline V CDR1 and CDR2: SGHRS, YFSETQ. The CDR3 is 17 amino acids. The CDR3 here is CASSTKTSGYTSYEQYF. CDR3 DNA: TGCGCCAGCAGCACGAAGACTAGCGGTTATACTTCCTACGAGCAGTACTTC.

The genes are TRBV28 and TRBJ1-6, with 8 bases identical to TRBD1. The CDR3 spans 18 residues. Germline assignment: CDR1 MDHEN and CDR2 SYDVKM. The V and J ends lost 5 bases and 0 bases, in that order; junction bases with no gene match: 9. This CDR3 reads CASSAGTGKSSYNSPLHF. The CDR3 coding sequence is TGTGCCAGCAGTGCCGGGACAGGCAAAAGCTCCTATAATTCACCCCTCCACTTT.

The chain recombines TRBV9 with TRBJ1-2; no definite D call. V was shortened by 0 bases and J by 3 bases, with 12 bases between the two germline ends. This CDR3 spans 15 amino acids. Per the germline V gene, CDR1 is SGDLS and CDR2 is YYNGEE. The DNA of the CDR3 is TGTGCCAGCAGCGTAGCGGAGGGATCCCACTATGGCTACACCTTC. This sequence encodes CASSVAEGSHYGYTF. Looking up the rest from reference TRBV9 and TRBJ1-2 gives the full variable domain: DSGVTQTPKHLITATGQRVTLRCSPRSGDLSVYWYQQSLDQGLQFLIQYYNGEERAKGNILERFSAQQFPDLHSELNLSSLELGDSALYFCASSVAEGSHYGYTFGSGTRLTVV.

In its sample, this clonotype was seen a few times. The gene calls are TRBV6-5 and TRBJ2-7; tentative D call: TRBD1 (6 bases). V was clipped by 2 bases and J by 0 bases, with 8 bases between them. Looked up from germline, CDR1 is MNHEY and CDR2 is SVGAGI. The CDR3 has 14 residues. The CDR3 spells CASSYRGSSYEQYF. The CDR3 DNA sequence: TGTGCCAGCAGTTACAGGGGGTCCTCCTACGAGCAGTACTTC.

The rearrangement joins TRBV2 to TRBJ1-4; D not certain. This CDR3 is 15 amino acids long. Germline-derived CDR1 and CDR2 are SNHLY and FYNNEI. The CDR3 sequence: CATAAILATNEKLFF. The CDR3 nucleotides are TGTGCGACGGCGGCTATCCTTGCAACTAATGAAAAACTGTTTTTT.

The table lists this clonotype with a few counts. The chain combines TRBV20-1 with TRBJ1-2; 11 bases agree with TRBD1. This CDR3 has 15 amino acids. Germline V gives CDR1 DFQATT, CDR2 SNEGSKA (reference sequence). J lost 0 bases, V lost 6 bases, and 6 bases had no gene match. The CDR3 loop is CSAVGTGGSNYGYTF. In DNA form, the CDR3 reads TGCAGTGCGGTCGGGACAGGGGGTTCTAACTATGGCTACACCTTC.

This rearrangement joins TRBV29-1 to TRBJ1-4, with 8 bases lining up with TRBD1. This CDR3 has 12 residues. Germline V gene data show CDR1 as SQVTM and CDR2 as ANQGSEA. For the CDR3, the DNA is TGCGGCACCCAGGGGGCCGCTGAAAAACTGTTTTTT. Encoded protein: CGTQGAAEKLFF.

This clonotype was found a few times. The rearrangement links TRBV15 to TRBJ2-7; the D gene is possibly TRBD2 (5 bases). The CDR3 length is 14 residues. Trimming cost V 7 bases and J 4 bases, with 17 bases left between them. Germline V CDR1 and CDR2: LNHNV, YYDKDF (reference sequence). The chain's CDR3 is CATNSDGVDYEQYF. The CDR3 DNA reads TGTGCCACCAACTCTGACGGGGTTGATTACGAGCAGTACTTC. Together with reference TRBV15 and TRBJ2-7, the CDR3 gives the full variable domain: DAMVIQNPRYQVTQFGKPVTLSCSQTLNHNVMYWYQQKSSQAPKLLFHYYDKDFNNEADTPDNFQSRRPNTSFCFLDIRSPGLGDTAMYLCATNSDGVDYEQYFGPGTRLTVT.

V usage is TRBV6-1 and J usage is TRBJ1-4, with 8 bases matching TRBD1. V dropped 5 bases and J dropped 6; count of bases not matched to a gene: 5. The CDR3 is 14 amino acids. Looked up from germline, CDR1 is MNHNS and CDR2 is SASEGT. CDR3 sequence: CASSLDRADEKLFF. CDR3 DNA sequence: TGTGCCAGCAGTCTGGACAGGGCTGATGAAAAACTGTTTTTT.

This clonotype was seen only once. V and J are TRBV18 and TRBJ2-5; perhaps TRBD1 as D (5 bases). This CDR3 comprises 21 residues. Between the trimmed V and J ends, which lost 4 bases and 5 bases, there was a span of 35 bases. Germline-derived CDR1 and CDR2 are KGHSH and LQKENI. CDR3 amino acids: CASSLSTAGPLGWGHHETQYF. CDR3 coding DNA: TGTGCCAGCTCACTCTCCACCGCAGGGCCGTTAGGATGGGGCCATCACGAGACCCAGTACTTC.

The V and J genes are TRBV11-2 and TRBJ2-3; TRBD2 matches at 10 bases. The CDR3 contains 16 residues. J lost 3 bases, V lost 3 bases, and 6 bases had no gene match. CDR1 and CDR2 (germline): SGHAT, FQNNGV. The CDR3 protein is CASSLVSGGLTDTQYF. The CDR3 coding sequence is TGTGCCAGCAGCTTGGTTAGCGGGGGGCTAACAGATACGCAGTATTTT. The variable domain in full, with the rest retrieved from reference TRBV11-2 and TRBJ2-3, is EAGVAQSPRYKIIEKRQSVAFWCNPISGHATLYWYQQILGQGPKLLIQFQNNGVVDDSQLPKDRFSAERLKGVDSTLKIQPAKLEDSAVYLCASSLVSGGLTDTQYFGPGTRLTVL.

This clonotype was counted ten times or more. V is TRBV5-1 and J is TRBJ2-7, with 9 bases lining up with TRBD1. V shed 4 bases and J 2 bases; nucleotides not matched to a gene: 7. Germline V CDR1 and CDR2: SGHRS, YFSETQ. This CDR3 region has 15 residues. CDR3 nucleotide sequence: TGCGCCAGCAGCGCCCGACAGGGGGAGGCCTACGAGCAGTACTTC. Protein sequence: CASSARQGEAYEQYF.

This rearrangement joins TRBV15 to TRBJ1-5, with TRBD1 as a possible D gene (5 bases). The CDR3 length is 17 residues. V lost 0 bases and J lost 2, with 14 bases in between. Germline V gene sequence: CDR1 LNHNV, CDR2 YYDKDF (reference sequence). CDR3 nucleotide sequence: TGTGCCACCAGCAGAGATCGGGGCGCTTCGGGCAATCAGCCCCAGCATTTT. Residues: CATSRDRGASGNQPQHF.

The rearrangement uses TRBV4-1 and TRBJ2-7; either TRBD1 or TRBD2 may fit D (5 bases each). CDR1 and CDR2 from the germline V gene are MGHRA and YSYEKL. Trimming cost V 6 bases and J 6 bases, with 15 bases left between them. CDR3 length: 13 residues. CDR3 sequence (DNA): TGCGCCAGCAGTGGGACGCTGCGTGCCGAGCAGTACGTC. Translated, it gives CASSGTLRAEQYV.

The chain carries TRBV5-6 and TRBJ2-3; 9 nucleotides align to TRBD1. The J segment lost 4 bases and the V segment lost 4 bases, leaving 10 bases of the junction unmatched. This CDR3 spans 16 amino acids. Germline V gives CDR1 SGHDT, CDR2 YYEEEE. The CDR3 bases are TGTGCCAGCAGCCCCGAGGGGGACAGGGATCCAGATACGCAGTATTTT. As protein: CASSPEGDRDPDTQYF.

This clonotype showed up many times. V is TRBV12-3 or TRBV12-4 and J is TRBJ1-2, with D possibly matching TRBD1 (5 bases). The CDR3 sequence is 12 residues long. V was cut by 6 bases and J by 8 bases, with 13 bases left in between. In DNA form, the CDR3 reads TGTGCCAGCAGGCGGGACGCCTGGGGCTACACCTTC. Protein sequence: CASRRDAWGYTF.

J is TRBJ2-6 and V is TRBV29-1, with D hard to call. Trimming shortened V by 4 bases and J by 4 bases, and 8 bases separated the two germline ends. The germline gives CDR1 SQVTM, CDR2 ANQGSEA. The CDR3 has 13 residues. Here the CDR3 DNA reads TGCAGCGTTGGTCGTGGAGGGGCCAACGTCCTGACTTTC. Protein sequence: CSVGRGGANVLTF.

This clonotype was picked up a small number of times. This rearrangement joins TRBV7-9 to TRBJ1-5; 8 positions agree with TRBD1. CDR3 length equals 16 residues. In germline, CDR1 is SEHNR, CDR2 FQNEAQ (reference sequence). J gave up 2 bases and V 5 bases, and 8 bases lay outside the gene matches. The CDR3: CASSPTMDRGNQPQHF. CDR3 coding DNA: TGTGCCAGCAGCCCGACTATGGACAGGGGCAATCAGCCCCAGCATTTT.

This sequence joins TRBV4-1 and TRBJ1-1; the match to TRBD1 covers 8 bases. This CDR3 is 13 amino acids long. V was clipped by 3 bases and J by 6 bases; unmatched bases: 3. The germline V gene encodes CDR1 MGHRA and CDR2 YSYEKL. The DNA of the CDR3 is TGCGCCAGCAGCCATGGACAGGGCTCTGAAGCTTTCTTT. This encodes CASSHGQGSEAFF.

This clonotype was detected only a few times. The chain couples TRBV6-5 to TRBJ1-6; 8 nucleotides match TRBD1. V trimming: 5 bases; J trimming: 10 bases; junction bases outside the gene matches: 7. The CDR3 totals 14 residues. Germline CDR1 MNHEY, CDR2 SVGAGI. CDR3 protein: CASSTDRVGSPLHF. The CDR3 DNA is TGTGCCAGCAGTACGGACAGGGTAGGGTCACCCCTCCACTTT.

The chain couples TRBV5-1 to TRBJ2-1, with TRBD2 matching over 12 bases. Germline V lookup: CDR1 SGHRS, CDR2 YFSETQ. Trimming took 3 bases from V and 8 from J; bases not matched to a gene: 12. The CDR3 is 17 residues long. CDR3: CASSSVASGGGDDEQFF. DNA of the CDR3: TGCGCCAGCAGCTCGGTGGCTAGCGGGGGGGGCGACGATGAGCAGTTCTTC. Based on the CDR3 plus reference TRBV5-1 and TRBJ2-1, the full variable domain is KAGVTQTPRYLIKTRGQQVTLSCSPISGHRSVSWYQQTPGQGLQFLFEYFSETQRNKGNFPGRFSGRQFSNSRSEMNVSTLELGDSALYLCASSSVASGGGDDEQFFGPGTRLTVL.

The rearrangement uses TRBV20-1 and TRBJ2-1; TRBD2 might be the D (7 bases). Germline V CDR1 and CDR2: DFQATT, SNEGSKA (reference sequence). This CDR3 comprises 15 residues. V lost 0 bases and J 9 bases, leaving 18 bases between the germline ends. CDR3 region: CSARDSWRGHFEQFF. The CDR3 DNA sequence: TGCAGTGCTAGAGATTCATGGCGGGGGCATTTTGAGCAGTTCTTC.

This clonotype appeared many times. One end of the junction fails to match germline, which may point to a read error. This rearrangement joins TRBV7-9 to TRBJ2-3; 9 bases line up with TRBD2. The CDR3 extends over 13 amino acids. Germline V gene data show CDR1 as SEHNR and CDR2 as FQNEAQ (reference sequence). The CDR3, as DNA: TGTGCCAGCAGCCTAGCGGGGTCAGATACGCAGTATTTT. Its protein is CASSLAGSDTQYF.

This clonotype was detected only a few times. The chain joins TRBV12-3 or TRBV12-4 to TRBJ2-2; D is unresolved. V lost 5 bases and J lost 3, with 4 bases in between. The CDR3 extends over 12 amino acids. Here the CDR3 DNA reads TGTGCCAGCAGTCTACACACCGGGGAGCTGTTTTTT. Translated, it gives CASSLHTGELFF.

The V gene is TRBV5-1, the J gene TRBJ2-3; a possible D gene is TRBD2 (6 bases). The CDR3 has 14 amino acids. Trimming pared 6 bases from V and 2 bases from J, leaving 13 bases between. CDR1 and CDR2 from the germline V gene are SGHRS and YFSETQ. In DNA, the CDR3 is TGCGCCAGCACCCCGGGACTCATCACAGATACGCAGTATTTT. It encodes CASTPGLITDTQYF.